A selection of T cell receptor beta chains follows, all from one sample in a study of T cell repertoires in cytomegalovirus infection. TCRdb redid the calling of the reads with MiXCR, one entry per CDR3 protein. Of approximately 600,000 distinct CDR3 sequences listed, 35% to 50% are singletons. These receptors' antigens are unknown. Sequencing was performed on cultured PBMCs, taken from culture after CMV antigen stimulation. These receptors were collected from a human donor in good health (CMV status not recorded). Some clones in this sample may be carry-over from other donors' samples. Each CDR3 is given with its conserved first and last residue. The D gene is left open where the match is weak. Clone size appears in some rows only: once, few, many, or a class for an expanded clone.

CDR3 DNA: TGTGCCAGCAGCTATTATAGGGGGGCTAGCGGGAGCCCCACAAGGAACACCGGGGAGCTGTTTTTT; CDR3 protein: CASSYYRGASGSPTRNTGELFF; J gene: TRBJ2-2; clone size: .; D gene: TRBD2; V gene: TRBV11-3
CDR3 DNA: TGTGCCACCAGCGGCGAACTAGCTTGGGAGACCCAGTACTTC; CDR3 protein: CATSGELAWETQYF; J gene: TRBJ2-5; clone size: .; D gene: .; V gene: TRBV15
CDR3 DNA: TGTGCCACCAGCAGAGTACGGGACAGGAACAATCAGCCCCAGCATTTT; CDR3 protein: CATSRVRDRNNQPQHF; J gene: TRBJ1-5; clone size: .; D gene: TRBD1; V gene: TRBV15
CDR3 DNA: TGTGCCAGCAGCTTAATGAGTCGACAGATCTACGAGCAGTACTTC; CDR3 protein: CASSLMSRQIYEQYF; J gene: TRBJ2-7; clone size: few; D gene: .; V gene: TRBV7-2
CDR3 DNA: TGTGCCAGCAGCCCGATCGGGCGGGCACAAGAGACCCAGTACTTC; CDR3 protein: CASSPIGRAQETQYF; J gene: TRBJ2-5; clone size: .; D gene: .; V gene: TRBV7-9
CDR3 DNA: TGTGCCAGCTCACCACTGGTAGGGACTGAAGCTTTCTTT; CDR3 protein: CASSPLVGTEAFF; J gene: TRBJ1-1; clone size: few; D gene: .; V gene: TRBV18
CDR3 DNA: TGTGCCAGCAGCCACCTCCTAGCGGGAGGTCTCAATGAGCAGTTCTTC; CDR3 protein: CASSHLLAGGLNEQFF; J gene: TRBJ2-1; clone size: .; D gene: TRBD2; V gene: TRBV7-2
CDR3 DNA: TGTGCCTGGACCCGGGACAGGGGGTATACTGAAGCTTTCTTT; CDR3 protein: CAWTRDRGYTEAFF; J gene: TRBJ1-1; clone size: .; D gene: TRBD1; V gene: TRBV30
CDR3 DNA: TGTGCCAGCAGCGCTATCTCGAGCGGAACCCTCCACTTT; CDR3 protein: CASSAISSGTLHF; J gene: TRBJ1-6; clone size: .; D gene: .; V gene: TRBV6-1
CDR3 DNA: TGTGCCACCGCGGAGAGTGGGGTGGGCGAGCAGTACTTC; CDR3 protein: CATAESGVGEQYF; J gene: TRBJ2-7; clone size: .; D gene: .; V gene: TRBV12-3/TRBV12-4
CDR3 DNA: TGTGCCAGCATACGTACAGGGGCTCATGTGAACACTGAAGCTTTCTTT; CDR3 protein: CASIRTGAHVNTEAFF; J gene: TRBJ1-1; clone size: few; D gene: TRBD1; V gene: TRBV7-9
CDR3 DNA: TGTGCCAGCAGCTTAACGGGCGGGGTCGCCTACGAGCAGTACTTC; CDR3 protein: CASSLTGGVAYEQYF; J gene: TRBJ2-7; clone size: .; D gene: .; V gene: TRBV7-8
CDR3 DNA: TGTGCCATCAGTGAGATCGGATCTGGGGCCAACGTCCTGACTTTC; CDR3 protein: CAISEIGSGANVLTF; J gene: TRBJ2-6; clone size: .; D gene: .; V gene: TRBV10-3
CDR3 DNA: TGTGCCAGTAGTACAGGACAGAATATTGCCTCAAACAATGAGCAGTTCTTC; CDR3 protein: CASSTGQNIASNNEQFF; J gene: TRBJ2-1; clone size: .; D gene: .; V gene: TRBV19
CDR3 DNA: TGTGCCAGCAGCTTAGTCCGGACAGGGGGAAGCGAGACCCAGTACTTC; CDR3 protein: CASSLVRTGGSETQYF; J gene: TRBJ2-5; clone size: .; D gene: TRBD1; V gene: TRBV11-2
CDR3 DNA: TGTGCCAGCAGCCAGGACAGGGGAGACGAAAAACTGTTTTTT; CDR3 protein: CASSQDRGDEKLFF; J gene: TRBJ1-4; clone size: .; D gene: TRBD1; V gene: TRBV2
CDR3 DNA: TGCAGTGCTAGAATAGGGAGACGGGAGAACACTGAAGCTTTCTTT; CDR3 protein: CSARIGRRENTEAFF; J gene: TRBJ1-1; clone size: .; D gene: .; V gene: TRBV20-1
CDR3 DNA: TGCGCCAGCAGCCAGAAGACTAGTCCCTACAATGAGCAGTTCTTC; CDR3 protein: CASSQKTSPYNEQFF; J gene: TRBJ2-1; clone size: .; D gene: .; V gene: TRBV4-1
CDR3 DNA: TGTGCCAGCAGCCCATGGGAGTATGGCTACACCTTC; CDR3 protein: CASSPWEYGYTF; J gene: TRBJ1-2; clone size: few; D gene: .; V gene: TRBV7-2
CDR3 DNA: TGTGCCAGCAGCGACAGGACGGCCTCCCCCGGCGAGCAGTACTTC; CDR3 protein: CASSDRTASPGEQYF; J gene: TRBJ2-7; clone size: few; D gene: .; V gene: TRBV7-2
CDR3 DNA: TGTGCCAGCAGCCTCGGCCTAGCGGGAGTCGCAGATACGCAGTATTTT; CDR3 protein: CASSLGLAGVADTQYF; J gene: TRBJ2-3; clone size: many; D gene: TRBD2; V gene: TRBV7-2
CDR3 DNA: TGTGCCAGCAGCTTAGGTGGTGACGCACAGCAAGAGACCCAGTACTTC; CDR3 protein: CASSLGGDAQQETQYF; J gene: TRBJ2-5; clone size: few; D gene: .; V gene: TRBV7-9
CDR3 DNA: TGTGCCAGCAGTCCGGGACAGGGGGCTGAGCAGTTCTTC; CDR3 protein: CASSPGQGAEQFF; J gene: TRBJ2-1; clone size: few; D gene: TRBD1; V gene: TRBV6-1
CDR3 DNA: TGTGCCAGCAGTTTATGGTGGCGGTACTCTGGGGCCAACGTCCTGACTTTC; CDR3 protein: CASSLWWRYSGANVLTF; J gene: TRBJ2-6; clone size: few; D gene: .; V gene: TRBV27
CDR3 DNA: TGTGCCAGCAGCCCTTCTAGCGGGAGTACCTACAATGAGCAGTTCTTC; CDR3 protein: CASSPSSGSTYNEQFF; J gene: TRBJ2-1; clone size: .; D gene: TRBD2; V gene: TRBV7-8
CDR3 DNA: TGTGCCAGCAGCTTAGGGGTAGGGGGCTTAAATGAGCAGTTCTTC; CDR3 protein: CASSLGVGGLNEQFF; J gene: TRBJ2-1; clone size: .; D gene: TRBD1; V gene: TRBV11-2
CDR3 DNA: TGTGCCAGCAGCTTAGCTGAGGCCGGGACAGGTGGCTACACCTTC; CDR3 protein: CASSLAEAGTGGYTF; J gene: TRBJ1-2; clone size: few; D gene: TRBD1; V gene: TRBV7-9
CDR3 DNA: TGTGCCAGCTCACCCCGAAGTCCAGGGGGCACTGCTGGGGCCAACGTCCTGACTTTC; CDR3 protein: CASSPRSPGGTAGANVLTF; J gene: TRBJ2-6; clone size: .; D gene: TRBD1; V gene: TRBV18
CDR3 DNA: TGTGCCAGCAGCCCCGGTGCATCTAGCACAGATACGCAGTATTTT; CDR3 protein: CASSPGASSTDTQYF; J gene: TRBJ2-3; clone size: few; D gene: .; V gene: TRBV11-2
CDR3 DNA: TGTGCCAGCAGGTCCGGGACACGTCCCTATGGCTACACCTTC; CDR3 protein: CASRSGTRPYGYTF; J gene: TRBJ1-2; clone size: .; D gene: .; V gene: TRBV6-2/TRBV6-3
CDR3 DNA: TGTGCCAGCAGCTTAATGAGCGGGAACACCGGGGAGCTGTTTTTT; CDR3 protein: CASSLMSGNTGELFF; J gene: TRBJ2-2; clone size: few; D gene: .; V gene: TRBV7-2
CDR3 DNA: TGTGCCAGCAGCTTAATTGGCAGGGGGATCCGTTTGGGGTACAATGAGCAGTTCTTC; CDR3 protein: CASSLIGRGIRLGYNEQFF; J gene: TRBJ2-1; clone size: few; D gene: TRBD1; V gene: TRBV7-2
CDR3 DNA: TGTGCCAGCAGGTCTAGCGGCGGCTACGAGCAGTACTTC; CDR3 protein: CASRSSGGYEQYF; J gene: TRBJ2-7; clone size: few; D gene: TRBD2; V gene: TRBV2
CDR3 DNA: TGTGCCACCAGCGCTCAAGTGGGAAACACCATATATTTT; CDR3 protein: CATSAQVGNTIYF; J gene: TRBJ1-3; clone size: .; D gene: .; V gene: TRBV15
CDR3 DNA: TGTGCCAGCAGCTCCTCGGCTGGTGCCAACGTCCTGACTTTC; CDR3 protein: CASSSSAGANVLTF; J gene: TRBJ2-6; clone size: .; D gene: .; V gene: TRBV7-3
CDR3 DNA: TGTGCCAGCAGATTCCGAGCGGGGGGGACAGATACGCAGTATTTT; CDR3 protein: CASRFRAGGTDTQYF; J gene: TRBJ2-3; clone size: .; D gene: TRBD2; V gene: TRBV7-2
CDR3 DNA: TGTGCCAGCAGTGGGCGTCTAGCGGGGATTAGCACAGATACGCAGTATTTT; CDR3 protein: CASSGRLAGISTDTQYF; J gene: TRBJ2-3; clone size: .; D gene: TRBD2; V gene: TRBV25-1
CDR3 DNA: TGCAGTGCTAGTAACCCCACAGGGATCCCCTACGAGCAGTACTTC; CDR3 protein: CSASNPTGIPYEQYF; J gene: TRBJ2-7; clone size: .; D gene: .; V gene: TRBV20-1
CDR3 DNA: TGTGCCAGCAGCTTAGCGGAGGGGACAGGGGTATTTGGGGTTCATTCACCCCTCCACTTT; CDR3 protein: CASSLAEGTGVFGVHSPLHF; J gene: TRBJ1-6; clone size: .; D gene: TRBD1; V gene: TRBV7-2
CDR3 DNA: TGTGCCAGCAGCCCGAAGTATGGCACCGGGGAGCTGTTTTTT; CDR3 protein: CASSPKYGTGELFF; J gene: TRBJ2-2; clone size: .; D gene: .; V gene: TRBV7-2
CDR3 DNA: TGTGCCAGCATCGGGGGCCGAAATGAAGCTTTCTTT; CDR3 protein: CASIGGRNEAFF; J gene: TRBJ1-1; clone size: .; D gene: .; V gene: TRBV2
CDR3 DNA: TGTGCCAGCAGCTTAGTCGGACGGGCCTACGAGCAGTACTTC; CDR3 protein: CASSLVGRAYEQYF; J gene: TRBJ2-7; clone size: many; D gene: .; V gene: TRBV7-2
CDR3 DNA: TGTGCCAGTCGGGACAGGTCCTACGAGCAGTACTTC; CDR3 protein: CASRDRSYEQYF; J gene: TRBJ2-7; clone size: few; D gene: TRBD1; V gene: TRBV27
CDR3 DNA: TGCAGTGCTAGAGGAGTCGACAGTAAGAAAAACATTCAGTACTTC; CDR3 protein: CSARGVDSKKNIQYF; J gene: TRBJ2-4; clone size: .; D gene: .; V gene: TRBV20-1
CDR3 DNA: TGTGCCAGCAGCCCCCGTGGGGGACAGGGTACCTACGAGCAGTACTTC; CDR3 protein: CASSPRGGQGTYEQYF; J gene: TRBJ2-7; clone size: .; D gene: TRBD1; V gene: TRBV7-9
CDR3 DNA: TGTGCCAGCAACCTTTCGCCCCCTCGGATAGCGGGAGGCGAGCAGTACTTC; CDR3 protein: CASNLSPPRIAGGEQYF; J gene: TRBJ2-7; clone size: once; D gene: TRBD2; V gene: TRBV27
CDR3 DNA: TGTGCCAGCAGCTTATCGGACCCCGGAAACACAGATACGCAGTATTTT; CDR3 protein: CASSLSDPGNTDTQYF; J gene: TRBJ2-3; clone size: .; D gene: .; V gene: TRBV11-2
CDR3 DNA: TGTGCCAGCAGTTTCAGCACAGGGGCTGGGGCCAACGTCCTGACTTTC; CDR3 protein: CASSFSTGAGANVLTF; J gene: TRBJ2-6; clone size: .; D gene: TRBD1; V gene: TRBV6-6
CDR3 DNA: TGTGCCAGCAGCCCGAGACTAACCGGGGAGACCCAGTACTTC; CDR3 protein: CASSPRLTGETQYF; J gene: TRBJ2-5; clone size: few; D gene: .; V gene: TRBV11-2
CDR3 DNA: TGTGCCAGCAGCCCCGGGGAGTGGGCACAAGAGACCCAGTACTTC; CDR3 protein: CASSPGEWAQETQYF; J gene: TRBJ2-5; clone size: .; D gene: .; V gene: TRBV3-1
CDR3 DNA: TGTGCCAGCAGGAGGGAAGGGGGCAATGAGCAGTTCTTC; CDR3 protein: CASRREGGNEQFF; J gene: TRBJ2-1; clone size: few; D gene: .; V gene: TRBV6-2/TRBV6-3